This is a list of T cell receptor beta chains from one sample in a study of PD-1 blockade in classical Hodgkin lymphoma. Libraries were prepared by immunoSEQ multiplex PCR; TCRdb keeps only in-frame clonotypes and omits some of them. The table includes some 96,000 clones, roughly 81% detected once. The starting material was peripheral blood mononuclear cells (PBMCs), obtained before the second cycle of nivolumab. Receptors originate from a human donor with classical Hodgkin lymphoma. The CDR3 runs from the conserved cysteine through the conserved F or W. The D gene is left open where the match is weak. Only part of the rows carry a size: once, few, many, or a class if the clone is expanded.

clone_size d_call j_call v_call cdr3_aa cdr3_nt
NA TRBD1 TRBJ1-2 TRBV5-4 CASSLQGRGNYGYTF TGTGCCAGCAGCTTACAGGGCAGGGGGAACTATGGCTACACCTTC
NA NA TRBJ1-2 TRBV28 CASSPRAVDYGYTF TGTGCCAGCAGTCCCCGGGCCGTGGACTATGGCTACACCTTC
once NA TRBJ1-5 TRBV5-5 CASSLEPYSNQPQHF TGTGCCAGCAGCTTAGAACCTTATAGCAATCAGCCCCAGCATTTT
NA NA TRBJ2-1 TRBV29-1 CSVSEQVLDEQFF TGCAGCGTTTCCGAACAGGTCCTGGATGAGCAGTTCTTC
NA TRBD2 TRBJ2-1 TRBV14 CASSQDMASGRARNEQFF TGTGCCAGCAGCCAAGATATGGCTAGCGGGAGGGCCAGAAATGAGCAGTTCTTC
NA TRBD1 TRBJ1-5 TRBV19 CASGFGTGWEPQHF TGTGCCAGTGGATTCGGGACAGGCTGGGAGCCCCAGCATTTT
NA TRBD1 TRBJ1-5 TRBV4-1 CASSHADRGPQPQHF TGCGCCAGCAGCCACGCGGACAGGGGGCCTCAGCCCCAGCATTTT
NA NA TRBJ1-2 TRBV7-9 CASSLHGSADGYTF TGTGCCAGCAGCTTACATGGGAGCGCAGATGGCTACACCTTC
NA NA TRBJ2-7 TRBV5-4 CASSLEPGRINEQYF TGTGCCAGCAGCTTGGAACCTGGGCGCATCAACGAGCAGTACTTC
NA NA TRBJ2-7 TRBV5-1 CASSLDPANSYEQYF TGCGCCAGCAGCTTGGATCCGGCGAACTCCTACGAGCAGTACTTC
few NA TRBJ1-4 TRBV4-2 CASSQGQAGVDEKLFF TGTGCCAGCAGCCAAGGACAGGCGGGGGTAGATGAAAAACTGTTTTTT
NA NA TRBJ1-2 TRBV28 CASSLPGALGGYTF TGTGCCAGCAGTTTACCCGGGGCCCTGGGTGGCTACACCTTC
NA NA TRBJ1-1 TRBV5-1 CASSLGGFMNTEAFF TGCGCCAGCAGCTTGGGGGGATTCATGAACACTGAAGCTTTCTTT
NA TRBD2 TRBJ2-5 TRBV7-2 CASSPGTSGFQETQYF TGTGCCAGCAGCCCCGGGACTAGCGGGTTCCAAGAGACCCAGTACTTC
NA NA TRBJ2-7 TRBV11-2 CASSPPGIQGHEQYF TGTGCCAGCAGCCCCCCGGGGATCCAAGGGCACGAGCAGTACTTC
NA NA TRBJ2-1 TRBV11-2 CASSRDQGYNEQFF TGTGCCAGCAGCCGCGATCAGGGGTACAATGAGCAGTTCTTC
NA NA TRBJ2-1 TRBV7-2 CASSFLNEQFF TGTGCCAGCAGCTTCCTCAATGAGCAGTTCTTC
NA NA TRBJ2-7 TRBV4-3 CASSQGGSYEQYF TGCGCCAGCAGCCAAGGGGGTTCTTACGAGCAGTACTTC
NA TRBD1 TRBJ2-5 TRBV9 CASSPRTGEGTQYF TGTGCCAGCAGCCCTCGGACAGGGGAGGGGACCCAGTACTTC
NA NA TRBJ1-3 TRBV19 CASRPRGSGNTIYF TGTGCCAGTAGGCCTCGAGGCTCTGGAAACACCATATATTTT
NA NA TRBJ2-5 TRBV5-6 CASSLRGAGETQYF TGTGCCAGCAGCCTGAGAGGGGCCGGGGAGACCCAGTACTTC